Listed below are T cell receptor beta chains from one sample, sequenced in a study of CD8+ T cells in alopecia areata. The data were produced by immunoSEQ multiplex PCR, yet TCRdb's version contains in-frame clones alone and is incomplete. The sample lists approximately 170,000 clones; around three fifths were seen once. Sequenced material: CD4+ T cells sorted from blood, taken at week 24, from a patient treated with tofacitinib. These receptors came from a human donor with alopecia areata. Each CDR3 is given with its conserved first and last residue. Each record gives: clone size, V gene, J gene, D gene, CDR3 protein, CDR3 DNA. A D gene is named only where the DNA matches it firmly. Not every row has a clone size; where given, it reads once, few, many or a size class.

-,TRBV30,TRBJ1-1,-,CAWSAQTGTEAFF,TGTGCCTGGAGTGCCCAGACAGGCACTGAAGCTTTCTTT
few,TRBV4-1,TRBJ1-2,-,CASSQDVYLNYGYTF,TGCGCCAGCAGCCAAGACGTTTACCTCAACTATGGCTACACCTTC
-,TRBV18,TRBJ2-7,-,CATRRDSSYEQYF,TGTGCCACCCGGCGGGACAGCTCCTACGAGCAGTACTTC
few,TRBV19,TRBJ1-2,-,CASITANYGYTF,TGTGCCAGTATTACAGCAAACTATGGCTACACCTTC
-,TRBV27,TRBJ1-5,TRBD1,CASSQGTDSNQPQHF,TGTGCCAGCAGTCAGGGGACAGATAGCAATCAGCCCCAGCATTTT
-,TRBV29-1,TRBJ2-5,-,CSVEVLGQETQYF,TGCAGCGTTGAAGTTTTAGGACAAGAGACCCAGTACTTC
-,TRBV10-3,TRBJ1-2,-,CAISDTAGDGYTF,TGTGCCATCAGTGATACCGCGGGGGATGGCTACACCTTC
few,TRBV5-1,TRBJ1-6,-,CASSLKESESPLHF,TGCGCCAGCAGCTTGAAGGAATCCGAGTCACCCCTCCACTTT
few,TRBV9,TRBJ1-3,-,CASSVFPGRGNTIYF,TGTGCCAGCAGCGTGTTTCCCGGGCGGGGAAACACCATATATTTT
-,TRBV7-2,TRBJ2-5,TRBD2,CASSLSGGAVETQYF,TGTGCCAGCAGCTTAAGCGGGGGGGCTGTGGAGACCCAGTACTTC
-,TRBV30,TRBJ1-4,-,CAWSGLQNEKLFF,TGTGCCTGGAGTGGACTGCAAAATGAAAAACTGTTTTTT
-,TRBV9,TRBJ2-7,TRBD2,CASSVDVAGEQYF,TGTGCCAGCAGCGTAGACGTAGCGGGCGAGCAGTACTTC
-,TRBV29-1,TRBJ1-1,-,CSAVVKDYTEAFF,TGCAGCGCGGTCGTTAAGGATTACACTGAAGCTTTCTTT
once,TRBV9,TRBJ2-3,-,CASSVAIRDTQYF,TGTGCCAGCAGCGTAGCTATTCGGGATACGCAGTATTTT
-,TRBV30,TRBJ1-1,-,CAWNGREAFF,TGTGCCTGGAACGGACGAGAAGCTTTCTTT
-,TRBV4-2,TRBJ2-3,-,CASSQEGPRGADTQYF,TGTGCCAGCAGCCAAGAGGGGCCCAGAGGGGCAGATACGCAGTATTTT
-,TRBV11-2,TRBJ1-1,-,CASSPRGAEAFF,TGTGCCAGCAGTCCCCGGGGGGCTGAAGCTTTCTTT
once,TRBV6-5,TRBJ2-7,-,CASSPNSGEQYF,TGTGCCAGCAGTCCTAACTCGGGCGAGCAGTACTTC
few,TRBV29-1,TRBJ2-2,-,CSVRPYTGELFF,TGCAGCGTTCGGCCCTACACCGGGGAGCTGTTTTTT
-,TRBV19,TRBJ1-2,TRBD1,CASSRDSRGYTF,TGTGCCAGTAGTCGGGACAGTCGTGGCTACACCTTC
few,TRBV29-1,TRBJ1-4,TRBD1,CSVLGQANEKLFF,TGCAGCGTCCTGGGACAGGCTAATGAAAAACTGTTTTTT
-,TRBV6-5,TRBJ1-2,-,CASSKGANYGYTF,TGTGCCAGCAGTAAAGGAGCTAACTATGGCTACACCTTC
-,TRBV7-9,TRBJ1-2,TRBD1,CASSVRDRGNYGYTF,TGTGCCAGCAGCGTCCGGGACAGGGGGAACTATGGCTACACCTTC
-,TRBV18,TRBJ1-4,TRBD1,CASSAPGQGKDEKLFF,TGTGCCAGCTCAGCACCGGGACAGGGGAAGGATGAAAAACTGTTTTTT
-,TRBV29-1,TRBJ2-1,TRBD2,CSVGRRGSNEQFF,TGCAGCGTTGGTCGGCGGGGGAGTAATGAGCAGTTCTTC
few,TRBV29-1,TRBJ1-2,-,CSVGGSGGYTF,TGCAGCGTTGGAGGGTCAGGAGGCTACACCTTC
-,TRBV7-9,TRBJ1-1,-,CASSLNHPETEAFF,TGTGCCAGCAGCTTAAATCACCCTGAAACTGAAGCTTTCTTT
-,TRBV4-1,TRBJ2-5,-,CASSQDPARGRETQYF,TGCGCCAGCAGCCAAGATCCCGCCAGGGGCAGGGAGACCCAGTACTTC
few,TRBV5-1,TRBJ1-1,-,CASSLISGGQLNTEAFF,TGCGCCAGCAGCTTGATTTCGGGGGGTCAGTTGAACACTGAAGCTTTCTTT
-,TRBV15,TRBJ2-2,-,CASGKPGGELFF,TGTGCCTCCGGAAAGCCGGGAGGGGAGCTGTTTTTT
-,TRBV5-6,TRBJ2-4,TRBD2,CASSPRTSGRKNIQYF,TGTGCCAGCAGCCCCAGGACTAGCGGCCGTAAAAACATTCAGTACTTC
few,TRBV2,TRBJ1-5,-,CASSEMTGNQPQHF,TGTGCCAGCAGTGAAATGACAGGCAATCAGCCCCAGCATTTT
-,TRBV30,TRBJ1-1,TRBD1,CAWSAGTVNTEAFF,TGTGCCTGGAGTGCCGGGACAGTGAACACTGAAGCTTTCTTT
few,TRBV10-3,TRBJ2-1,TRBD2,CAISPGGPSYNEQFF,TGTGCCATCAGCCCGGGGGGACCCTCCTACAATGAGCAGTTCTTC
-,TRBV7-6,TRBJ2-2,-,CASTHLLVGAGELFF,TGTGCCAGCACCCACTTGTTGGTAGGGGCCGGGGAGCTGTTTTTT
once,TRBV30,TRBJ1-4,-,CAWSAPPTGEKLFF,TGTGCCTGGAGTGCACCCCCGACAGGCGAAAAACTGTTTTTT
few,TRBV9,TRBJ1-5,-,CASSVGYGNQPQHF,TGTGCCAGCAGCGTAGGGTACGGCAATCAGCCCCAGCATTTT
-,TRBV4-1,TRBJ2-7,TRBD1,CASSSRTGGYEQYF,TGCGCCAGCAGCTCCCGGACAGGGGGCTACGAGCAGTACTTC
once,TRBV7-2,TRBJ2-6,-,CASSPRGSGANVLTF,TGTGCCAGCAGCCCTAGGGGGTCTGGGGCCAACGTCCTGACTTTC
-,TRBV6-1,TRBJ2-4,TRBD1,CASSDWFIGTGDIQYF,TGTGCCAGCAGTGATTGGTTCATTGGGACAGGCGACATTCAGTACTTC
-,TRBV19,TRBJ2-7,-,CASSIAGAYEQYF,TGTGCCAGTAGTATAGCGGGGGCCTACGAGCAGTACTTC
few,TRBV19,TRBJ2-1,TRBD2,CASSTRTSGGNEQFF,TGTGCCAGTAGTACCCGGACTAGCGGGGGGAATGAGCAGTTCTTC
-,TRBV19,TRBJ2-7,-,CASSTSTDSYEQYF,TGTGCCAGTAGTACCTCGACAGATTCCTACGAGCAGTACTTC
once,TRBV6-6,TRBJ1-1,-,CASSPSVRAEAFF,TGTGCCAGCAGTCCCTCCGTGAGGGCTGAAGCTTTCTTT
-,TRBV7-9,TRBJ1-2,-,CASRSMEGYGYTF,TGTGCCAGCAGATCAATGGAAGGCTATGGCTACACCTTC
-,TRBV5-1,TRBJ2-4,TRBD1,CASSSGTDTTRQYF,TGCGCCAGCAGCTCCGGGACAGACACGACGAGACAGTACTTC
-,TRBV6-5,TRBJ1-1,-,CASSPQGIGEAFF,TGTGCCAGCAGTCCTCAGGGGATCGGTGAAGCTTTCTTT
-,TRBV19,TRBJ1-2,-,CASSIGRGYGYTF,TGTGCCAGTAGTATCGGAAGGGGCTATGGCTACACCTTC
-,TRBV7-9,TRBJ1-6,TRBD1,CASSREGTGRNSPLHF,TGTGCCAGCAGCAGAGAGGGGACAGGGCGGAATTCACCCCTCCACTTT
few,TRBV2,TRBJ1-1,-,CASSYARLGSLMNTEAFF,TGTGCCAGCAGCTACGCTAGACTGGGAAGTCTAATGAACACTGAAGCTTTCTTT
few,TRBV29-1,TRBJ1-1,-,CSVGLFDTEAFF,TGCAGCGTAGGCCTTTTTGACACTGAAGCTTTCTTT
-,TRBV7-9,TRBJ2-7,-,CASSPTKAGTYEQYF,TGTGCCAGCAGCCCAACCAAGGCGGGGACCTACGAGCAGTACTTC